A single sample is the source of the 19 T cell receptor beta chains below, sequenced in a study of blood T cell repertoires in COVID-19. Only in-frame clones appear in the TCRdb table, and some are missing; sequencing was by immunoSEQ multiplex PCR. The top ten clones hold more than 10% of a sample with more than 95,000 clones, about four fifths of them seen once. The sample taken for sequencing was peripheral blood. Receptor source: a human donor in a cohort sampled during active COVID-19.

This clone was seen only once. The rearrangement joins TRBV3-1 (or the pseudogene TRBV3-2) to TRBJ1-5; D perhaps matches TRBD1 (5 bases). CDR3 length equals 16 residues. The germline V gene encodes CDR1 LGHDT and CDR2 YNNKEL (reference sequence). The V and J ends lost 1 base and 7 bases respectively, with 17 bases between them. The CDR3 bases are TGTGCCAGCAGCCAAGGCGGCGGGGCAAGATGGCAGCCCCAGCATTTT. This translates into CASSQGGGARWQPQHF.

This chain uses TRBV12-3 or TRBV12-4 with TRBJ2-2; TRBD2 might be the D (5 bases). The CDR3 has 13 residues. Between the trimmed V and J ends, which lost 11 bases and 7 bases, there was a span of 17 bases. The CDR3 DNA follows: TGTGCCGGGGAGACCCAGCTAGGCGGGGAGCTGTTTTTT. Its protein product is CAGETQLGGELFF.

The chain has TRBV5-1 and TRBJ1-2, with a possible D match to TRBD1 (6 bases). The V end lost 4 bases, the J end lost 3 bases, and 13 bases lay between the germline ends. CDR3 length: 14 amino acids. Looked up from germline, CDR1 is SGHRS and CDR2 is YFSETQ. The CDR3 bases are TGCGCCAGCAGCCCCAGGGGAGGGGACTATGGCTACACCTTC. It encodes CASSPRGGDYGYTF.

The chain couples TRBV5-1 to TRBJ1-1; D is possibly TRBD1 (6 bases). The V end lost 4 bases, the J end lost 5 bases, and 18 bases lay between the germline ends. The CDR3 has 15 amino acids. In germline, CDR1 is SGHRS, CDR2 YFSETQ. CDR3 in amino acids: CASSLQTGRTTEAFF. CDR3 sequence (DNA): TGCGCCAGCAGCCTACAGACAGGACGTACGACTGAAGCTTTCTTT.

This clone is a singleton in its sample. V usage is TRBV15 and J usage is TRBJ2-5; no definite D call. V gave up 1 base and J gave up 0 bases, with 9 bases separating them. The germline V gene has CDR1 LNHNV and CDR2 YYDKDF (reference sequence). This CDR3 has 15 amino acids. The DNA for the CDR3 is TGTGCCACCAGCAGAGCTAACGATTACCAAGAGACCCAGTACTTC. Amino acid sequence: CATSRANDYQETQYF.

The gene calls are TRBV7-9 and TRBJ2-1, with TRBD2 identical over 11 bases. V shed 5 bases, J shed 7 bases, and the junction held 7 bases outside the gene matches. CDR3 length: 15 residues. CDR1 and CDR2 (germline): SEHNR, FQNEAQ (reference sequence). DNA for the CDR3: TGTGCCAGCAGCCCGGGACTAGCGGTAACGAATGAGCAGTTCTTC. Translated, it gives CASSPGLAVTNEQFF.

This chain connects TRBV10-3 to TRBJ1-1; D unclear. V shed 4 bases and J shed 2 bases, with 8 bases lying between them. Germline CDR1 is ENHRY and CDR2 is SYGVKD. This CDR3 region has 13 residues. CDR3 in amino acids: CAISGKANTEAFF. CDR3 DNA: TGTGCCATCAGTGGTAAAGCTAACACTGAAGCTTTCTTT.

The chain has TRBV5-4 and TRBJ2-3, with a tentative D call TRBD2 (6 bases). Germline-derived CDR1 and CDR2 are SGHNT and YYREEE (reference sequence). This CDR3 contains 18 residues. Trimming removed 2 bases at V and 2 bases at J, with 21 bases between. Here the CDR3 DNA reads TGTGCCAGCAGCTTATGGACGGGACTCTTGGGGCCCACAGATACGCAGTATTTT. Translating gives CASSLWTGLLGPTDTQYF.

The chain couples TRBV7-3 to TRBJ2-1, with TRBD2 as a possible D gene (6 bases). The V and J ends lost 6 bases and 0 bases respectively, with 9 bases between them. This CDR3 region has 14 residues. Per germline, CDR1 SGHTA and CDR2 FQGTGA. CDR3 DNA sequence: TGTGCCAGCAGTAGCGGAAGCTCCTACAATGAGCAGTTCTTC. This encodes CASSSGSSYNEQFF.

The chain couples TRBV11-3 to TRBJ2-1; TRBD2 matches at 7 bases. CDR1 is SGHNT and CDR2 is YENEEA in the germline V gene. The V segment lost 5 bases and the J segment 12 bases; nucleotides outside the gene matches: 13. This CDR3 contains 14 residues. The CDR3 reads CASSRDHAWGGQFF. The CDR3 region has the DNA TGTGCCAGCAGCCGCGACCACGCGTGGGGGGGGCAGTTCTTC.

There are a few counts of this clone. The CDR3 loop is CASSPAGTENSPLHF. In nucleotides, the CDR3 is TGCGCCAGCAGCCCGGCCGGGACAGAAAATTCACCCCTCCACTTT. The chain links TRBV4-3 to TRBJ1-6; 7 nucleotides match TRBD1. Germline CDR1 reads LGHNA; CDR2 reads YSLEER. V shed 4 bases and J 7 bases; nucleotides not matched to a gene: 7. This CDR3 is built from 15 residues.

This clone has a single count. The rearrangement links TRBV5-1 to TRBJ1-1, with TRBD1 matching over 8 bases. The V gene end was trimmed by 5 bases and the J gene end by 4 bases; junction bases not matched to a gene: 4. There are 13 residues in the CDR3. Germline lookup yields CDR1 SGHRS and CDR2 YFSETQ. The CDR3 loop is CASRTTGGTEAFF. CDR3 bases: TGCGCCAGCAGGACCACAGGGGGCACTGAAGCTTTCTTT.

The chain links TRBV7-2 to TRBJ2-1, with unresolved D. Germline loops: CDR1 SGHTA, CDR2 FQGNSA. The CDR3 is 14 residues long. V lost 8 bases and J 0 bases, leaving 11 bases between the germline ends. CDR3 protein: CASSTSSSYNEQFF. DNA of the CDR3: TGTGCCAGCTCGACTTCCAGCTCCTACAATGAGCAGTTCTTC.

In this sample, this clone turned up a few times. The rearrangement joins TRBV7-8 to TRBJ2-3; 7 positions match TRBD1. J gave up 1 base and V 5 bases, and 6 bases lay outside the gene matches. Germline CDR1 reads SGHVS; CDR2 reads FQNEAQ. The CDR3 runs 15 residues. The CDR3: CASSALGGGTDTQYF. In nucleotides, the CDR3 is TGTGCCAGCAGCGCCCTAGGGGGCGGCACAGATACGCAGTATTTT.

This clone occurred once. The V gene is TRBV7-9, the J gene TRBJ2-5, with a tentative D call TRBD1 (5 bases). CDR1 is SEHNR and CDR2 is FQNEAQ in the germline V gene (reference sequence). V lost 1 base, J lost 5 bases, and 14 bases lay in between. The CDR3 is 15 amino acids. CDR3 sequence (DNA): TGTGCCAGCAGCTTAGAAGGCTCCCCAGGGGAGACCCAGTACTTC. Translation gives CASSLEGSPGETQYF. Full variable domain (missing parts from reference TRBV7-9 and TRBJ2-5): DTGVSQNPRHKITKRGQNVTFRCDPISEHNRLYWYRQTLGQGPEFLTYFQNEAQLEKSRLLSDRFSAERPKGSFSTLEIQRTEQGDSAMYLCASSLEGSPGETQYFGPGTRLLVL.

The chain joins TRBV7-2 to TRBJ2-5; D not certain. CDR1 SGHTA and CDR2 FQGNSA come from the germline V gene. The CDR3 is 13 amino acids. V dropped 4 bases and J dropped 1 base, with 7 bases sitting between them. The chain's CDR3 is CASSSRPQETQYF. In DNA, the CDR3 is TGTGCCAGCAGCTCGAGGCCCCAAGAGACCCAGTACTTC.

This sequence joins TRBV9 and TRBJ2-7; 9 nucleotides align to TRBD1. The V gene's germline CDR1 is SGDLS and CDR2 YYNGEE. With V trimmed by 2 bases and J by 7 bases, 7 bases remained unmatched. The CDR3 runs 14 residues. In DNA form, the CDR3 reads TGTGCCAGCAGCGTCGGGACAGGGTTTCATGAGCAGTACTTC. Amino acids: CASSVGTGFHEQYF. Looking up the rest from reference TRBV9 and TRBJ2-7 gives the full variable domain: DSGVTQTPKHLITATGQRVTLRCSPRSGDLSVYWYQQSLDQGLQFLIQYYNGEERAKGNILERFSAQQFPDLHSELNLSSLELGDSALYFCASSVGTGFHEQYFGPGTRLTVT.

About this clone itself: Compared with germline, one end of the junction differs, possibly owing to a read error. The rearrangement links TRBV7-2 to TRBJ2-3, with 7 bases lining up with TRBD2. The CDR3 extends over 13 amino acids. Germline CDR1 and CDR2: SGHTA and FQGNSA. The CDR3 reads CASSKRGTDTQYF. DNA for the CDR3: TGTGCCAGCAGTAAGCGGGGCACCGATACGCAGTATTTT.

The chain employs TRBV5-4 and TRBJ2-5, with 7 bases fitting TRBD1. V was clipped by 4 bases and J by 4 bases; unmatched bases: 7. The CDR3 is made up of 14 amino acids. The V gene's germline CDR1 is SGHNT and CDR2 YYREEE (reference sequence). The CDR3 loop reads CASSRPGTAETQYF. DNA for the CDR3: TGTGCCAGCAGCCGTCCGGGGACAGCAGAGACCCAGTACTTC.